This TCR beta chain was profiled in a study of shared clonotypes between healthy human individuals. Study results and limitations: Despite large depth, rarefaction showed incomplete sorted-subset sequencing. Memory subsets had estimated richness that was generally smaller than that of naive subsets.

An even split of each subset's genomic DNA across several immunoSEQ plates was performed. Sequenced by immunoSEQ multiplex PCR; TCRdb stores in-frame clones only, minus some. The repertoire consists of around 1.4 million clones, with 98% occurring once and the leading ten covering around 0.38%. Comments on this clone: Its matching antigen is unknown.

The sample comprised naive CD4+ T cells sorted from blood. As for subset: CD45RA+ positively selected. The TCR sequence derives from a man aged 25-45 years in good health.

This CDR3 is CASSWDRASYYGYTF. The CDR3 DNA follows: TGTGCCAGCAGCTGGGACAGGGCAAGTTACTATGGCTACACCTTC. V is TRBV6-6 and J is TRBJ1-2; TRBD1 aligns across 9 bases. CDR1 MNHNY and CDR2 SVGAGI come from the germline V gene (reference sequence). The V gene end was trimmed by 6 bases and the J gene end by 3 bases; junction bases not matched to a gene: 8. This CDR3 comprises 15 residues.